A selection of T cell receptor beta chains follows, all from one sample in a study of T cell repertoires in cytomegalovirus infection. Their antigens remain unidentified. TCRdb called the reads again in MiXCR, with one record for every CDR3 protein. The profile shows roughly 920,000 distinct CDR3 sequences, about a third of them singletons. The material was cultured CD8+ T cells from PBMCs, obtained from culture after CMV antigen stimulation. These TCRs come from a human donor in good health (CMV status not recorded). Some clones in this sample may be carry-over from other donors' samples. Each CDR3 is given with its conserved first and last residue. The order of the fields is V gene, CDR3 length, D gene, clone size, J gene, CDR3 protein, CDR3 DNA. D genes are given only for firm matches. Expanded clones are given a class, and other clones once, few, many or no size at all.

>TRBV19|15|.|.|TRBJ1-5
CASTPGWGGNQPQHF
TGTGCCAGTACCCCAGGGTGGGGGGGCAATCAGCCCCAGCATTTT
>TRBV12-3/TRBV12-4|12|.|few|TRBJ2-5
CASSLQRETQYF
TGTGCCAGCAGTTTACAGCGCGAGACCCAGTACTTC
>TRBV4-3|16|TRBD1|few|TRBJ2-2
CASSQGRQGWGGELFF
TGCGCCAGCAGCCAAGGACGACAGGGTTGGGGCGGGGAGCTGTTTTTT
>TRBV7-9|16|TRBD1|few|TRBJ1-1
CASSSGGATMNTEAFF
TGTGCCAGCAGCTCAGGGGGCGCTACCATGAACACTGAAGCTTTCTTT
>TRBV4-3|15|.|few|TRBJ1-1
CASSQEAGANTEAFF
TGCGCCAGCAGCCAAGAAGCTGGGGCGAACACTGAAGCTTTCTTT
>TRBV5-4|16|.|.|TRBJ2-1
CASSSLVGGSYNEQFF
TGTGCCAGCAGCTCATTGGTGGGAGGCTCCTACAATGAGCAGTTCTTC
>TRBV19|12|.|.|TRBJ1-1
CASSIGHTEAFF
TGTGCCAGTAGTATCGGCCACACTGAAGCTTTCTTT
>TRBV4-1|18|.|once|TRBJ2-5
CASSQSPGDGGYQEPQYF
TGCGCCAGCAGCCAAAGCCCCGGGGATGGGGGGTACCAAGAGCCCCAGTACTTC
>TRBV7-2|15|.|many|TRBJ2-1
CATRRGDLWGNEQFF
TGTGCCACACGGAGGGGGGACCTGTGGGGGAATGAGCAGTTCTTC
>TRBV6-5|18|TRBD1|few|TRBJ1-1
CASIGPTGVGDGNTEAFF
TGTGCCAGCATTGGGCCAACAGGGGTTGGGGATGGGAACACTGAAGCTTTCTTT
>TRBV2|14|.|few|TRBJ2-1
CASSGGALYNEQFF
TGTGCCAGCAGTGGTGGAGCCCTGTACAATGAGCAGTTCTTC
>TRBV6-1|15|.|.|TRBJ2-6
CASSADLLGANVLTF
TGTGCCAGCAGTGCGGACCTACTGGGGGCCAACGTCCTGACTTTC
>TRBV7-8|16|TRBD2|many|TRBJ2-3
CASSLNLAGVTDTQYF
TGTGCCAGCAGCTTAAACTTGGCGGGGGTCACAGATACGCAGTATTTT
>TRBV4-1|17|TRBD1|many|TRBJ2-1
CASSQAFRQGPYNEQFF
TGCGCCAGCAGCCAAGCTTTCCGACAGGGCCCCTACAATGAGCAGTTCTTC
>TRBV11-3|13|.|.|TRBJ2-1
CASSLSLGNEQFF
TGTGCCAGCAGCTTAAGTCTTGGCAATGAGCAGTTCTTC
>TRBV7-6|15|TRBD2|.|TRBJ2-7
CASSLWSGGRNEQYF
TGTGCCAGCAGCTTATGGTCGGGGGGTAGGAACGAGCAGTACTTC
>TRBV18|15|.|.|TRBJ1-1
CASSPGGLTNTEAFF
TGTGCCAGCTCCCCTGGGGGCCTCACGAACACTGAAGCTTTCTTT
>TRBV7-4|17|.|few|TRBJ1-1
CASSFPNLDTGNTEAFF
TGTGCCAGCAGCTTCCCTAACCTAGACACTGGGAACACTGAAGCTTTCTTT
>TRBV4-2|15|.|.|TRBJ1-1
CASSQGMGREVEAFF
TGTGCCAGCAGCCAAGGAATGGGCAGGGAAGTTGAAGCTTTCTTT
>TRBV12-3/TRBV12-4|13|TRBD1|few|TRBJ2-5
CASRGDRDETQYF
TGTGCCAGCAGGGGGGACAGGGACGAGACCCAGTACTTC
>TRBV25-1|14|.|few|TRBJ1-1
CASSAHGAATEAFF
TGTGCCAGCAGTGCCCACGGGGCAGCCACTGAAGCTTTCTTT
>TRBV12-3/TRBV12-4|12|.|many|TRBJ2-4
CASSIPKNIQYF
TGTGCCAGCAGTATACCCAAAAACATTCAGTACTTC
>TRBV6-1|14|.|.|TRBJ1-2
CASSEPWEVRGYTF
TGTGCCAGCAGTGAACCTTGGGAAGTACGGGGCTACACCTTC
>TRBV27|12|.|few|TRBJ1-1
CASSSGPNSAFF
TGTGCCAGCAGTTCCGGGCCGAATTCAGCTTTCTTT
>TRBV7-2|14|.|.|TRBJ1-4
CANSLVGSGEKLFF
TGTGCCAACAGCTTAGTGGGGTCGGGGGAAAAACTGTTTTTT
>TRBV7-9|14|TRBD1|.|TRBJ1-1
CASSSPGQGTEAFF
TGTGCCAGCAGCTCACCGGGACAGGGAACTGAAGCTTTCTTT
>TRBV7-3|17|.|.|TRBJ2-1
CASSLTAGPFGDNEQFF
TGTGCCAGCAGCTTAACGGCAGGTCCCTTCGGAGACAATGAGCAGTTCTTC
>TRBV28|16|.|few|TRBJ2-5
CASSLSVGGTEETQYF
TGTGCCAGCAGTCTCTCAGTCGGCGGAACAGAAGAGACCCAGTACTTC
>TRBV11-2|13|.|.|TRBJ1-2
CASSLRGRDGYTF
TGTGCCAGCAGCTTGAGGGGGAGGGATGGCTACACCTTC
>TRBV7-2|13|.|many|TRBJ1-4
CASSLFGREKLFF
TGTGCCAGCAGCTTGTTTGGGCGGGAAAAACTGTTTTTT
>TRBV6-1|15|TRBD2|.|TRBJ2-3
CASTPAGGHTDTQYF
TGTGCCAGCACTCCAGCGGGGGGGCACACAGATACGCAGTATTTT
>TRBV7-7|15|.|.|TRBJ1-5
CASSRTEYSNQPQHF
TGTGCTAGCAGCCGGACAGAATATAGCAATCAGCCCCAGCATTTT